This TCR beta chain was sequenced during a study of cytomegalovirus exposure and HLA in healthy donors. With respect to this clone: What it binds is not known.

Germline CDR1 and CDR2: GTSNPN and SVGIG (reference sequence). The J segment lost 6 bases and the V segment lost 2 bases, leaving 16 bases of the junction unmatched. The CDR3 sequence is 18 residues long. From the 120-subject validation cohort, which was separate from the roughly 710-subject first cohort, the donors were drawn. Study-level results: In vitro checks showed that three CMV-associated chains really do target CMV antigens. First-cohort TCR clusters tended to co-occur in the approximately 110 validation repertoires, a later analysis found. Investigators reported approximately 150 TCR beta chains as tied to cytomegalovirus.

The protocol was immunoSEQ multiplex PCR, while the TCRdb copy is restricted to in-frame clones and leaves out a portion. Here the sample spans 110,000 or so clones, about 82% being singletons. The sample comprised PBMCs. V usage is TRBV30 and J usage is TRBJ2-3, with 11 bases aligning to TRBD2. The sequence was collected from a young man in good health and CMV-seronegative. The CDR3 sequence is CAWSLPPLLAGAPDTQYF. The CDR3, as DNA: TGTGCCTGGAGTCTGCCCCCCTTACTAGCGGGAGCCCCGGATACGCAGTATTTT.